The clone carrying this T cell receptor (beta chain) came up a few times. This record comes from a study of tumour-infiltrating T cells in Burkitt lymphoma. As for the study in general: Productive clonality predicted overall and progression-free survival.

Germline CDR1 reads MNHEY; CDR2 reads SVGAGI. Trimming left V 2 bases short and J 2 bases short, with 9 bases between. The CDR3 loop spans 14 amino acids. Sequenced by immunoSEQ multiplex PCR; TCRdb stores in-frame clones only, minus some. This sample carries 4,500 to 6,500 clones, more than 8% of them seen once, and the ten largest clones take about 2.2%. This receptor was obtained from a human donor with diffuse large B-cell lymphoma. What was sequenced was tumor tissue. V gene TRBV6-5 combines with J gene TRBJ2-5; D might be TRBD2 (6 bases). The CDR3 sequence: CASSYTLAQETQYF. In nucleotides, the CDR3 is TGTGCCAGCAGTTACACTCTAGCGCAAGAGACCCAGTACTTC.